This T cell receptor beta chain is from a study of T-cell reconstitution after alpha-beta-depleted transplantation in children. Unique molecular identifiers were incorporated into the prepared TCRbeta library. TCRdb itself ran the PCR reads through MiXCR, one entry per CDR3 protein. The sample records some 200,000 distinct CDR3 sequences, about 6% being singletons. The V gene's germline CDR1 is SQVTM and CDR2 ANQGSEA. The CDR3 has 10 amino acids. Trimming shortened V by 6 bases and J by 7 bases, and 7 bases separated the two germline ends. At least ten counts were recorded for this clonotype. The sample consisted of PBMCs, taken before TCRalphabeta/CD19-depleted stem cell transplant. V usage is TRBV29-1 and J usage is TRBJ2-1; weak D call: TRBD2 (5 bases). This receptor was taken from a girl in the first two years of life with combined immunodeficiency, due to receive a stem cell transplant. The CDR3 region is CSVQRNEQFF. The CDR3 DNA sequence: TGCAGCGTCCAGCGGAATGAGCAGTTCTTC.